The 12 T cell receptor beta chains below were found in one sample sequenced in a study of PD-1 blockade in mismatch repair-deficient tumors. Clones were sequenced by immunoSEQ multiplex PCR, and TCRdb holds only the in-frame ones, with some missing. This repertoire shows around 48,000 clones, over 65% found once; its top ten account for 3.3%. The starting material was peripheral blood, obtained 4 weeks after starting pembrolizumab. These receptors were collected from an adult with mismatch repair-deficient cancer.

V and J are TRBV7-2 and TRBJ2-7, with 7 bases that match TRBD2. The CDR3 contains 14 residues. Germline loops: CDR1 SGHTA, CDR2 FQGNSA. After removal of 5 bases from V and 3 bases from J, the junction contained 7 bases not matched to a gene. CDR3 sequence (DNA): TGTGCCAGCAGCCAAGAGCGGGAACTCTACGAGCAGTACTTC. It encodes CASSQERELYEQYF.

The V and J genes are TRBV5-4 and TRBJ1-2; 8 nucleotides match TRBD1. There are 15 residues in the CDR3. Per germline, CDR1 SGHNT and CDR2 YYREEE (reference sequence). After removal of 0 bases from V and 3 bases from J, the junction contained 4 bases not matched to a gene. The CDR3: CASSLGLDRDYGYTF. The CDR3 DNA is TGTGCCAGCAGCTTGGGTCTGGACAGGGACTATGGCTACACCTTC. Full variable domain (missing parts from reference TRBV5-4 and TRBJ1-2): ETGVTQSPTHLIKTRGQQVTLRCSSQSGHNTVSWYQQALGQGPQFIFQYYREEENGRGNFPPRFSGLQFPNYSSELNVNALELDDSALYLCASSLGLDRDYGYTFGSGTRLTVV.

The chain has TRBV28 and TRBJ1-2; 8 bases align to TRBD1. Losses at the gene ends were 6 bases for V and 7 bases for J; bases not matched to a gene: 7. CDR3 size: 13 residues. Per germline, CDR1 MDHEN and CDR2 SYDVKM. CDR3 residues: CASRRAGGPGYTF. CDR3 DNA: TGTGCCAGCAGAAGGGCAGGGGGCCCTGGCTACACCTTC.

This clone was seen only once. The chain recombines TRBV15 with TRBJ2-7; D is unresolved. CDR3 length: 12 amino acids. Germline V CDR1 and CDR2: LNHNV, YYDKDF (reference sequence). Trimming left V 3 bases short and J 3 bases short, with 6 bases between. The CDR3 sequence is CATSRDYYEQYF. As DNA, the CDR3 is TGTGCCACCAGCAGGGATTACTACGAGCAGTACTTC.

Only a few counts were recorded for this clone. The chain has TRBV29-1 and TRBJ2-7; the match to TRBD1 covers 10 bases. CDR3 length equals 13 residues. After removal of 6 bases from V and 6 bases from J, the junction contained 8 bases not matched to a gene. CDR1 is SQVTM, CDR2 ANQGSEA, per germline. Here the CDR3 reads CSVHTTGGGEQYF. In DNA form, the CDR3 reads TGCAGCGTCCATACGACAGGGGGCGGCGAGCAGTACTTC.

The chain uses TRBV6-1 and TRBJ1-1; the match to TRBD1 covers 10 bases. After removal of 1 base from V and 4 bases from J, the junction contained 6 bases not matched to a gene. The CDR3 consists of 16 residues. Germline values: CDR1 MNHNS, CDR2 SASEGT. The CDR3 loop is CASSEGPRTGGTEAFF. DNA for the CDR3: TGTGCCAGCAGTGAAGGTCCCCGGACAGGGGGCACTGAAGCTTTCTTT.

The chain uses TRBV7-3 and TRBJ1-2; D remains unclear. The CDR3 sequence is 14 residues long. Germline CDR1 is SGHTA and CDR2 is FQGTGA. With 5 bases removed from V and 4 bases from J, the gap between germline ends came to 14 bases. The CDR3 protein is CASSPSGSSYGYTF. In DNA, the CDR3 is TGTGCCAGCAGCCCTAGTGGGAGCTCCTATGGCTACACCTTC.

This clone showed up just once. DNA for the CDR3: TGCGCCAGCAGCCGGACAGTGGATGAAAAACTGTTTTTT. It is translated as CASSRTVDEKLFF. The chain uses TRBV10-2 and TRBJ1-4; possibly TRBD1 for D (6 bases). The CDR3 has 13 amino acids. CDR1 and CDR2 (germline): WSHSY, SAAADI. V lost 6 bases to trimming and J lost 6 bases, with 11 bases between them.

V usage is TRBV11-2 and J usage is TRBJ2-7, with D possibly being TRBD2 (7 bases). This CDR3 spans 14 amino acids. Germline V CDR1 and CDR2: SGHAT, FQNNGV. Trimming shortened V by 5 bases and J by 7 bases, and 18 bases separated the two germline ends. CDR3 loop: CASSARGLGGEQYF. CDR3 in DNA: TGTGCCAGCAGCGCGCGGGGGCTGGGGGGGGAGCAGTACTTC.

This clone has just one count. The rearrangement joins TRBV6-6 to TRBJ2-1, with 14 bases lining up with TRBD2. Germline V gene sequence: CDR1 MNHNY, CDR2 SVGAGI (reference sequence). V shed 6 bases and J 9 bases; nucleotides not matched to a gene: 10. This CDR3 region has 16 residues. Here the CDR3 reads CASSPPGLAGDGEQFF. The CDR3 nucleotides read TGTGCCAGCAGCCCCCCGGGACTAGCGGGAGACGGTGAGCAGTTCTTC.

V usage is TRBV4-2 and J usage is TRBJ2-1; possibly TRBD1 for D (6 bases). The CDR3 runs 16 residues. V was pared by 1 base and J by 4 bases, with 14 bases between. Germline V gives CDR1 LGHNA, CDR2 YNFKEQ. The CDR3 DNA reads as TGTGCCAGCAGCCAAGCACTCCTAGGGGGTTACAATGAGCAGTTCTTC. It translates to CASSQALLGGYNEQFF.

V is TRBV5-1 and J is TRBJ2-5; D may be TRBD2 (5 bases). This CDR3 has 14 amino acids. The V end lost 4 bases, the J end lost 2 bases, and 12 bases lay between the germline ends. Germline CDR1 is SGHRS and CDR2 is YFSETQ. The CDR3 DNA sequence: TGCGCCAGCAGCGTGGACTTCTCACAAGAGACCCAGTACTTC. Amino acid sequence: CASSVDFSQETQYF.